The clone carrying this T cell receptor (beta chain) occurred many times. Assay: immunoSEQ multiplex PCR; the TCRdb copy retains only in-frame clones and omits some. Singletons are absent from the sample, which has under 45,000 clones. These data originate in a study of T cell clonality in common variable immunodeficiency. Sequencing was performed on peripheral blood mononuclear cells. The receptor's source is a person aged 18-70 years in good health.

CDR3: CASSIQGNSYEQYF. CDR3 DNA (partial): TGTGCCAGTAGTATACAGGGGAACTCCTACGAG. The V gene is TRBV19, the J gene TRBJ2-7, with a weak D call TRBD1 (6 bases). The observed sequence ends 3 residues before the CDR3 terminus, with the missing tail filled in from the germline J gene. The germline gives CDR1 LNHDA, CDR2 SQIVND (reference sequence). The CDR3 runs 14 residues. Deletions cut 2 bases from V and 0 bases from J, with 8 bases between.